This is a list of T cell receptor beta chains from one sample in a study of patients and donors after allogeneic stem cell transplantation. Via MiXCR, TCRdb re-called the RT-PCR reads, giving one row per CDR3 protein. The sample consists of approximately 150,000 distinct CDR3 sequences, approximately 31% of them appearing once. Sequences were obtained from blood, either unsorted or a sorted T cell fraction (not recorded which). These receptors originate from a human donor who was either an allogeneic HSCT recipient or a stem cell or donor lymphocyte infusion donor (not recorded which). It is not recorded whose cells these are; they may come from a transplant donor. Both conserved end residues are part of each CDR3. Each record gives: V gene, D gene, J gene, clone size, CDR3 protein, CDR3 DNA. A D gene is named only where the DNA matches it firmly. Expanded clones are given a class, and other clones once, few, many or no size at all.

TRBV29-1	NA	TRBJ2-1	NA	CSLGAGFEQFF	TGCAGCCTGGGGGCAGGGTTCGAGCAGTTCTTC
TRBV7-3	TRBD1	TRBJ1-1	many	CASSLEGGLNTEAFF	TGTGCCAGCAGCCTCGAAGGGGGCCTGAACACTGAAGCTTTCTTT
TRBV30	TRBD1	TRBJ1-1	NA	CAWSGKDRVATEAFF	TGTGCCTGGAGTGGAAAGGACAGGGTGGCGACTGAAGCTTTCTTT
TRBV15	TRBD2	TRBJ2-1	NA	CATSSTPTSGSGYEQFF	TGTGCCACCAGCAGTACACCAACAAGCGGGAGTGGTTATGAGCAGTTCTTC
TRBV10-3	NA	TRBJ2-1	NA	CAISYTGNEQFF	TGTGCCATCAGCTATACAGGGAATGAGCAGTTCTTC
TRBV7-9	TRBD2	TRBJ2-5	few	CASSLGLAGGQQETQYF	TGTGCCAGCAGCTTAGGACTAGCGGGAGGTCAACAAGAGACCCAGTACTTC
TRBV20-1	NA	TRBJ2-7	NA	CSARPGPYEQYF	TGCAGTGCCCGCCCCGGGCCCTACGAGCAGTACTTC
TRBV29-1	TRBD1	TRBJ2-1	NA	CSGRSGQGNEQFF	TGCAGCGGACGAAGCGGACAGGGGAATGAGCAGTTCTTC
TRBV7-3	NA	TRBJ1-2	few	CASSSGSNYGYTF	TGTGCCAGCAGCTCGGGATCTAACTATGGCTACACCTTC
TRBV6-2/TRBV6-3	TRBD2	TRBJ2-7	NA	CASSYSAGAPYEQYF	TGTGCCAGCAGTTACTCAGCGGGAGCTCCCTACGAGCAGTACTTC
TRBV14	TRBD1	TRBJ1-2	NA	CASSPRTGDGYTF	TGTGCCAGCAGCCCCCGGACAGGGGATGGCTACACCTTC
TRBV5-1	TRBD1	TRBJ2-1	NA	CASSLGTGVEFF	TGCGCCAGCAGCTTGGGGACAGGGGTAGAGTTCTTC
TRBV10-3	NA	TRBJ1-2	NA	CAISGGQINYGYTF	TGTGCCATCAGTGGGGGACAAATCAACTATGGCTACACCTTC
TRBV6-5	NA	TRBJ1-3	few	CASSSSRRVTYGNTIYF	TGTGCCAGCAGCTCCTCGCGACGGGTAACATATGGAAACACCATATATTTT
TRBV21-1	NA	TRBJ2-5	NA	CASSPIGLSRTGHQETQYF	TGTGCCAGCAGCCCAATTGGTCTAAGCCGGACAGGGCACCAAGAGACCCAGTACTTC
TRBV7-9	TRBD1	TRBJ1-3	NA	CASSPVWTGGNTIYF	TGTGCCAGCAGCCCGGTCTGGACAGGCGGGAACACCATATATTTT
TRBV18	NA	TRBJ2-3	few	CASSPGYNRDTQYF	TGTGCCAGCTCACCTGGTTACAACAGGGATACGCAGTATTTT
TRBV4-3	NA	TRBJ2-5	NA	CASSPRAVQAQETQYF	TGCGCCAGCAGCCCGCGTGCGGTGCAGGCCCAAGAGACCCAGTACTTC
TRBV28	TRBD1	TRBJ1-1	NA	CASSRGTGGVHTEAFF	TGTGCCAGCAGCCGAGGGACAGGGGGGGTCCACACTGAAGCTTTCTTT
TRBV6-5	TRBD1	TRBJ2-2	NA	CASSPQGARAGELFF	TGTGCCAGCAGTCCCCAGGGGGCGAGAGCCGGGGAGCTGTTTTTT
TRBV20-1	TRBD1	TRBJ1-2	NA	CSPKGQEAYGYTF	TGCAGTCCTAAAGGACAGGAGGCCTATGGCTACACCTTC
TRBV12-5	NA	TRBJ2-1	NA	CASGYYGVNEQFF	TGTGCTAGTGGTTATTATGGGGTCAATGAGCAGTTCTTC
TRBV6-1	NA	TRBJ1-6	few	CATLWTGYNSPLHF	TGTGCCACACTGTGGACGGGGTATAATTCACCCCTCCACTTT
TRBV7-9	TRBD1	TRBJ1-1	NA	CASRIGQGSTEAFF	TGTGCCAGCAGGATAGGACAGGGGTCCACTGAAGCTTTCTTT
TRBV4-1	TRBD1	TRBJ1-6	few	CASSARYRDSYNSPLHF	TGCGCCAGTTCGGCTCGGTACCGGGACAGCTATAATTCACCCCTCCACTTT
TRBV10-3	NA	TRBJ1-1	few	CAIGRLNTEAFF	TGTGCCATCGGACGGCTGAACACTGAAGCTTTCTTT
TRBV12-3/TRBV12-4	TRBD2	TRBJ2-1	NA	CASSHLAEPHYNEQFF	TGTGCCAGCAGCCACCTAGCGGAGCCCCACTACAATGAGCAGTTCTTC
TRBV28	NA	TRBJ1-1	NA	CASSFGPLNTEAFF	TGTGCCAGCAGTTTTGGACCGTTGAACACTGAAGCTTTCTTT
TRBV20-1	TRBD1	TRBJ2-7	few	CSARDSPDRELYEQYF	TGCAGTGCTAGAGATAGTCCGGACAGGGAACTCTACGAGCAGTACTTC
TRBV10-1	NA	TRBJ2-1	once	CASSDRAGGEQFF	TGCGCCAGCAGCGACAGGGCGGGAGGTGAGCAGTTCTTC
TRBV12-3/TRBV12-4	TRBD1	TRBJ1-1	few	CASSLGQGYTEAFF	TGTGCCAGCAGTTTGGGACAGGGCTACACTGAAGCTTTCTTT
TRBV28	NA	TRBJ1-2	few	CASSLWGVLYGYTF	TGTGCCAGCAGTTTATGGGGGGTCCTCTATGGCTACACCTTC
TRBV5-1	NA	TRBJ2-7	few	CASSSEPFVQYF	TGCGCCAGCAGCTCGGAACCTTTTGTCCAGTACTTC